The source of this T cell receptor (beta chain) is a study of tumor-infiltrating lymphocytes in primary liver carcinoma. Study at large: Patients of both sexes were 30 to 69 years old.

Unsorted whole blood supplied the RNA, and germline DNA was extracted too. This clonotype was seen a handful of times. The antigen is undetermined. Making TCR beta cDNA involved approximately 480 ng total RNA and a constant-region primer. Libraries for TCR beta were built through three nested multiplex PCR rounds, which together made up a slightly modified ARM-PCR procedure. Running approximately 10 cycles apiece, the first two PCR rounds relied on TRBV1-TRBV30 forward primers together with a C-beta reverse primer. TCRdb re-called the multiplex PCR reads through MiXCR, storing one row per CDR3 protein. The data contain a few hundred thousand distinct CDR3 sequences, approximately 54% of them singletons. General study results and limits: Reduced overlap was seen in tumor-adjacent and tumor-blood pairs versus tumor region pairs.

Germline V gene lookup returns CDR1 MNHNY and CDR2 SVGAGI (reference sequence). The CDR3 has 14 amino acids. V lost 4 bases and J 1 base, leaving 10 bases between the germline ends. The sample comprised peripheral blood. This rearrangement joins TRBV6-6 to TRBJ1-1, with no clear D. This sequence originates from a woman in her thirties with primary liver carcinoma and hepatitis B virus infection. CDR3 amino acids: CASSSEVENTEAFF. CDR3 in DNA: TGTGCCAGCAGTTCCGAGGTCGAGAACACTGAAGCTTTCTTT.